The clone carrying this TCR beta chain turned up a few times. No antigen is known for it. This entry belongs to a study of cytomegalovirus exposure and HLA in healthy donors. Study results and caveats: A later analysis found common viral pathogens apparently linked to several of the most significant clusters.

13 Jbeta primers and 60 Vbeta primers were used for the PCR. Sequenced by immunoSEQ multiplex PCR; TCRdb stores in-frame clones only, minus some. The sample yields some 180,000 clones, about three quarters seen once. With V trimmed by 1 base and J by 9 bases, 6 bases remained unmatched. Germline V gene lookup returns CDR1 SGHRS and CDR2 YFSETQ. The CDR3 has 15 amino acids. This sequence was found in a man aged 18-30 years in good health and CMV-seronegative. The chain employs TRBV5-1 and TRBJ2-2, with TRBD2 matching over 10 bases. The material sequenced was PBMCs. CDR3 nucleotides: TGCGCCAGCAGCTTGCTTACTAGCGGGACTCGGGAGCTGTTTTTT. Its protein is CASSLLTSGTRELFF.